These 23 T cell receptor beta chains were sequenced from one sample in a study of blood T cells in healthy people across ages. Next came a second PCR, run for about 6 to 11 cycles, which used a sample-barcoded 5' primer along with a J-beta primer mix. Using its own MiXCR run on the 5' RACE reads, TCRdb lists one record per CDR3 protein. The sample includes 800,000 or so distinct CDR3 sequences, 60% to 80% of them seen just once. Sequencing was done on a sample of blood. The receptors here all came from a man aged 25-45 years in good health.

The CDR3 reads CASSGTGGNSNQPQHF. CDR3 DNA sequence: TGTGCCAGCAGTGGGACAGGGGGCAATAGCAATCAGCCCCAGCATTTT. The chain links TRBV2 to TRBJ1-5, with 11 bases fitting TRBD1. The trim removed 4 bases at V and 0 bases at J, leaving 2 bases unmatched. Germline assignment: CDR1 SNHLY and CDR2 FYNNEI. The CDR3 totals 16 residues.

V and J are TRBV20-1 and TRBJ2-5, with 9 bases that match TRBD2. The CDR3 is 15 residues long. Germline CDR1 is DFQATT and CDR2 is SNEGSKA (reference sequence). With V trimmed by 4 bases and J by 0 bases, 6 bases remained unmatched. The CDR3 DNA reads as TGCAGTGCTAAGACTAGCGGAGGATACCAAGAGACCCAGTACTTC. Its translation: CSAKTSGGYQETQYF.

The J gene is TRBJ2-7, the V gene TRBV7-9; 9 bases agree with TRBD1. Trimming removed 4 bases from V and 4 bases from J; junction bases left unmatched: 8. The CDR3 consists of 15 residues. Germline CDR1 is SEHNR and CDR2 is FQNEAQ (reference sequence). The CDR3 nucleotides read TGTGCCAGCAGCTCGCTTCCGGGACAGGGTTACGAGCAGTACTTC. Protein sequence: CASSSLPGQGYEQYF.

The table lists this clonotype with a few counts. In DNA form, the CDR3 reads TGTGCCAGCAGCCCGATGGGGGGATACTACTACGAGCAGTACTTC. It encodes CASSPMGGYYYEQYF. The chain has TRBV7-2 and TRBJ2-7; D possibly corresponds to TRBD2 (6 bases). Germline-derived CDR1 and CDR2 are SGHTA and FQGNSA. The V end was cut by 5 bases, the J end by 3 bases, with 17 bases between. This CDR3 region has 15 residues.

This clonotype was found a few times. The genes are TRBV29-1 and TRBJ2-6, with D perhaps given as TRBD1 or TRBD2 (5 bases each). The CDR3 length is 15 residues. V was trimmed by 0 bases and J by 3 bases, leaving 9 bases between them. Germline CDR1 and CDR2: SQVTM and ANQGSEA. For the CDR3, the DNA is TGCAGCGTTGAAGACGGGGCGGGTGGGGCCAACGTCCTGACTTTC. Amino acids: CSVEDGAGGANVLTF.

The chain carries TRBV3-1 and TRBJ2-4; a possible D gene is TRBD1 (6 bases). Gene TRBJ2-5 matches the end of the DNA better, so the J call may be wrong. The germline gives CDR1 LGHDT, CDR2 YNNKEL (reference sequence). This CDR3 is 16 amino acids long. CDR3 sequence: CASSQARGQIPETQYF. CDR3 nucleotide sequence: TGTGCCAGCAGCCAAGCCCGGGGACAAATCCCGGAGACCCAGTACTTC.

The table lists this clonotype with a count of one. J is TRBJ2-2 and V is TRBV2; TRBD2 aligns across 10 bases. CDR3 length equals 16 residues. In germline, CDR1 is SNHLY, CDR2 FYNNEI. V lost 7 bases to trimming and J lost 4 bases; unmatched junction nucleotides: 9. The CDR3 DNA is TGTGCCAGCATCACCACTAGCGGGGCCGTCACCGGGGAGCTGTTTTTT. Amino acid sequence: CASITTSGAVTGELFF. Using reference TRBV2 and TRBJ2-2 for the parts outside the CDR3, the full variable domain is EPEVTQTPSHQVTQMGQEVILRCVPISNHLYFYWYRQILGQKVEFLVSFYNNEISEKSEIFDDQFSVERPDGSNFTLKIRSTKLEDSAMYFCASITTSGAVTGELFFGEGSRLTVL.

As to this clonotype: This may be a read error: a much more frequent sequence differs by one nucleotide. The J gene is TRBJ2-7, the V gene TRBV7-9; D perhaps matches TRBD1 (5 bases). Per the germline V gene, CDR1 is SEHNR and CDR2 is FQNEAQ (reference sequence). This CDR3 is 12 amino acids long. Trimming left V 5 bases short and J 2 bases short, with 7 bases between. This chain's CDR3 is CASSTQAYEQYF. The CDR3 coding sequence is TGTGCCAGCAGCACACAGGCCTACGAGCAGTACTTC.

This chain connects TRBV20-1 to TRBJ2-3; D remains ambiguous. The CDR3 covers 12 residues. CDR1 and CDR2 (germline): DFQATT, SNEGSKA (reference sequence). The V end lost 0 bases, the J end lost 6 bases, and 7 bases lay between the germline ends. Written as DNA, the CDR3 is TGCAGTGCTAGAGATCACGGGGATACGCAGTATTTT. Protein sequence: CSARDHGDTQYF.

J is TRBJ2-1 and V is TRBV4-3, with D tentatively TRBD1 or TRBD2 (5 bases each). Germline V gene lookup returns CDR1 LGHNA and CDR2 YSLEER. The germline V and J ends were trimmed by 8 bases and 4 bases, with 24 bases remaining between them. The CDR3 has 17 amino acids. This CDR3 reads CASGLGTGTPIYNEQFF. For the CDR3, the DNA is TGCGCCAGCGGCCTTGGAACCGGGACGCCGATTTACAATGAGCAGTTCTTC.

The V gene is TRBV7-2, the J gene TRBJ2-5, with 11 bases aligning to TRBD2. The CDR3 contains 15 residues. V shed 5 bases and J 5 bases; nucleotides not matched to a gene: 7. Per germline, CDR1 SGHTA and CDR2 FQGNSA. Here the CDR3 reads CASSPRTSGRETQYF. The CDR3 bases are TGTGCCAGCAGCCCCAGGACTAGCGGGCGCGAGACCCAGTACTTC.

This clonotype was detected once. The gene calls are TRBV6-5 and TRBJ2-3; 9 nucleotides line up with TRBD1. The CDR3 runs to 15 residues. V lost 5 bases to trimming and J lost 4 bases; unmatched junction nucleotides: 7. Germline loops: CDR1 MNHEY, CDR2 SVGAGI. CDR3 DNA sequence: TGTGCCAGCAGTCCCAACGACAGGGGGGCAGATACGCAGTATTTT. Protein sequence: CASSPNDRGADTQYF.

J is TRBJ2-7 and V is TRBV5-5; 7 nucleotides line up with TRBD1. The CDR3 has 13 amino acids. Looked up from germline, CDR1 is SGHKS and CDR2 is YYEKEE (reference sequence). V dropped 7 bases and J dropped 5; count of bases not matched to a gene: 9. In nucleotides, the CDR3 is TGTGCCAGCGGCCCACCCACAGGGGACGAGCAGTACTTC. Protein sequence: CASGPPTGDEQYF.

The V and J genes are TRBV11-3 and TRBJ2-5; D gene unclear. Germline loops: CDR1 SGHNT, CDR2 YENEEA. The CDR3 contains 13 residues. V was shortened by 4 bases and J by 5 bases, with 11 bases between the two germline ends. CDR3 protein: CASSSRSWETQYF. As DNA, the CDR3 is TGTGCCAGCAGCTCTAGGTCCTGGGAGACCCAGTACTTC.

The J gene is TRBJ2-2, the V gene TRBV18, with D uncertain. This CDR3 region has 14 residues. The germline CDR1 and CDR2 sequences are KGHSH and LQKENI. The V end lost 5 bases, the J end lost 3 bases, and 10 bases lay between the germline ends. The CDR3 sequence is CASSYSGDTGELFF. CDR3 nucleotide sequence: TGTGCCAGCTCATACAGTGGCGACACCGGGGAGCTGTTTTTT.

This clonotype was counted only a few times. The chain recombines TRBV7-3 with TRBJ2-1; the D is unclear. Trimming cost V 2 bases and J 9 bases, with 14 bases left between them. The V gene's germline CDR1 is SGHTA and CDR2 FQGTGA. CDR3 length: 14 amino acids. The DNA of the CDR3 is TGTGCCAGCAGCTTAGGGGTTTTTGATGGTGAGCAGTTCTTC. Translated, it gives CASSLGVFDGEQFF.

This chain joins TRBV13 and TRBJ2-5, with TRBD1 identical over 10 bases. Unmatched junction bases numbered 17, after V lost 4 bases and J lost 3 bases. Germline CDR1 reads PRHDT; CDR2 reads FYEKMQ (reference sequence). The CDR3 is made up of 19 amino acids. CDR3 coding DNA: TGTGCCAGCAGCTGGGCCAGGGACAGGGGCCCTACGGGAGAAGAGACCCAGTACTTC. Translation: CASSWARDRGPTGEETQYF.

This chain links TRBV21-1 with TRBJ2-1; whether TRBD1, the table's D call, matches the DNA was not checked. TRBV21-1 has pseudogene status. The CDR3 is 16 amino acids. The CDR3 region is CASKITRDRDYNEQFF. Written as DNA, the CDR3 is TGTGCCAGCAAAATAACCCGGGACAGGGATTACAATGAGCAGTTCTTC.

The V gene is TRBV7-6, the J gene TRBJ2-3, with 13 bases that match TRBD2. Germline V gene data show CDR1 as SGHVS and CDR2 as FNYEAQ. This CDR3 comprises 20 residues. J gave up 0 bases and V 1 base, and 10 bases lay outside the gene matches. For the CDR3, the DNA is TGTGCCAGCAGCTTAGAAACCGGGACTAGCGGGGAAACTAGCACAGATACGCAGTATTTT. It codes for CASSLETGTSGETSTDTQYF.

The gene calls are TRBV7-3 and TRBJ2-3; D unresolved. The CDR3 length is 15 residues. With 5 bases removed from V and 3 bases from J, the gap between germline ends came to 15 bases. The germline V gene has CDR1 SGHTA and CDR2 FQGTGA. The CDR3 spells CASSLGSTATDTQYF. The CDR3 DNA reads TGTGCCAGCAGCCTGGGCTCGACGGCGACAGATACGCAGTATTTT.

The chain employs TRBV6-1 and TRBJ1-6; D is perhaps TRBD1 (6 bases). Trimming shortened V by 2 bases and J by 10 bases, and 9 bases separated the two germline ends. The CDR3 sequence is 13 residues long. Per germline, CDR1 MNHNS and CDR2 SASEGT. In DNA form, the CDR3 reads TGTGCCAGCAGTGAAAACAGGGCCTCACCCCTCCACTTT. The encoded protein is CASSENRASPLHF.

The chain is built from TRBV4-3 and TRBJ2-1, with 8 bases aligning to TRBD2. CDR3 length: 15 amino acids. The germline V gene has CDR1 LGHNA and CDR2 YSLEER. Trimming cost V 2 bases and J 2 bases; bases outside gene matches: 2. CDR3 in amino acids: CASSQLGGAYNEQFF. The CDR3 DNA reads TGCGCCAGCAGCCAACTCGGGGGGGCCTACAATGAGCAGTTCTTC.

The genes are TRBV7-2 and TRBJ2-7; maybe TRBD1 (8 bases). The assigned J gene may be wrong: the sequence end matches TRBJ2-5 better. Germline CDR1 and CDR2: SGHTA and FQGNSA. The CDR3 extends over 15 amino acids. The CDR3 DNA reads TGTGCCAGCAGCTTAGGGACACAGGGGGGGGAGACCCAGTACTTC. Translating gives CASSLGTQGGETQYF.